A single TCR beta chain is shown here with its context. What it binds is unknown. The PCR was carried out with 60 Vbeta primers and 13 Jbeta primers. Only in-frame clones appear in the TCRdb table, and some are missing; sequencing was by immunoSEQ multiplex PCR. The sample has tens of thousands of clones; about 69% are singletons. The sample is drawn from a study of cytomegalovirus exposure and HLA in healthy donors. Study observations and caveats: Per a later analysis, HLA-associated TCR beta chains showed more clonal expansion than other, equally common TCR beta chains. An ancestry cluster, one associated with Asian ancestry, reportedly showed fewer N-insertions than the roughly 700-donor mean in a later analysis.

The sequenced material came from PBMCs. The sequence came from a woman aged 40 to 50 in good health and CMV-seropositive.

The CDR3 sequence: CASSAQLLGAGQPQHF. The CDR3 DNA follows: TGTGCCAGTAGTGCACAACTTTTGGGGGCCGGTCAGCCCCAGCATTTT. This chain uses TRBV19 with TRBJ1-5, with D perhaps TRBD1 (6 bases). Trimming cost V 5 bases and J 6 bases, with 20 bases left between them. Germline V gene lookup returns CDR1 LNHDA and CDR2 SQIVND (reference sequence). The CDR3 has 16 amino acids.